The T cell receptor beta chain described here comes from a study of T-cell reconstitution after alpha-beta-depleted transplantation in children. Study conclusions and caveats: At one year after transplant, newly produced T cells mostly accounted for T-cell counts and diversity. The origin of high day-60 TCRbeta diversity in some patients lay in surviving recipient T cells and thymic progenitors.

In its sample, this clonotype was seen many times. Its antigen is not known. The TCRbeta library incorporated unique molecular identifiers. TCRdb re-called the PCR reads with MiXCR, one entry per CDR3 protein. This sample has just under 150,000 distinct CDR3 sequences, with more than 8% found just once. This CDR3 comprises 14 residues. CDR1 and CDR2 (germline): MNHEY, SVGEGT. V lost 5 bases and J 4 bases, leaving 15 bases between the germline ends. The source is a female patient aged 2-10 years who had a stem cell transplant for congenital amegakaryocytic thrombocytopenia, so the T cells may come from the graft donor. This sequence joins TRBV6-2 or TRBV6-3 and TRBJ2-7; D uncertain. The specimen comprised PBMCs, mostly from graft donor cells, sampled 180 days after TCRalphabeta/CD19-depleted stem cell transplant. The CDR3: CASSPTSGSYEQYF. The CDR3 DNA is TGTGCCAGCAGTCCGACGAGTGGTTCTTACGAGCAGTACTTC.